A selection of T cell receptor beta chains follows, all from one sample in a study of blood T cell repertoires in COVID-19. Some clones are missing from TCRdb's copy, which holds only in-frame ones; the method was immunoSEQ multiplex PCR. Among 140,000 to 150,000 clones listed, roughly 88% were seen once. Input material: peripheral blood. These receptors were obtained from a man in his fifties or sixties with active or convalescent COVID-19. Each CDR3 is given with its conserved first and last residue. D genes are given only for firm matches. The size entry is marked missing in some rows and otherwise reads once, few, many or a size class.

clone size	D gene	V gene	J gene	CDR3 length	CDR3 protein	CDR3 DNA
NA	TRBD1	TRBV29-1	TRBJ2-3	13	CSGGQGLTDTQYF	TGCAGCGGGGGACAGGGGCTCACAGATACGCAGTATTTT
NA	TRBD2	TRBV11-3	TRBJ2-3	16	CASSLGAGGGTDTQYF	TGTGCCAGCAGCTTAGGGGCGGGAGGGGGCACAGATACGCAGTATTTT
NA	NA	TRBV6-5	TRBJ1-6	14	CASRGQNYNSPLHF	TGTGCCAGCAGGGGACAAAACTATAATTCACCCCTCCACTTT
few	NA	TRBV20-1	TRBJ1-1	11	CSARDMREAFF	TGCAGTGCTAGAGATATGAGGGAAGCTTTCTTT
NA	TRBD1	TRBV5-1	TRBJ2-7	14	CASSFRQGPYEQYF	TGCGCCAGCAGCTTCAGACAGGGGCCCTACGAGCAGTACTTC
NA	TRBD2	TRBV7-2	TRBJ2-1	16	CASSPAALGGYNEQFF	TGTGCCAGCAGCCCTGCAGCGCTCGGGGGGTACAATGAGCAGTTCTTC
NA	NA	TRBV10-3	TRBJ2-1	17	CAISPSDRQRTYNEQFF	TGTGCCATCAGTCCTTCAGACAGGCAGAGAACCTACAATGAGCAGTTCTTC
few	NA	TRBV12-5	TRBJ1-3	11	CASGLSDTIYF	TGTGCTAGTGGTTTGTCGGACACCATATATTTT
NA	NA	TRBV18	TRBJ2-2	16	CASSPPSGSLVGELFF	TGTGCCAGCTCACCACCGTCCGGGAGTTTGGTCGGGGAGCTGTTTTTT
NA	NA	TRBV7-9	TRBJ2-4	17	CASSFPPQGRAKNIQYF	TGTGCCAGCAGCTTCCCCCCCCAGGGGAGAGCCAAAAACATTCAGTACTTC
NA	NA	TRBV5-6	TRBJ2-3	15	CASSLGLKRKDTQYF	TGTGCCAGCAGCTTGGGTTTGAAGCGGAAAGATACGCAGTATTTT
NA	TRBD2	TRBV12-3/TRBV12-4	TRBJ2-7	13	CASSLTGGYEQYF	TGTGCCAGCAGTTTAACGGGAGGGTACGAGCAGTACTTC
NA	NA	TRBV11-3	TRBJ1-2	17	CASSSISIRGEVHGYTF	TGTGCCAGCAGCTCGATATCAATCAGGGGCGAAGTTCATGGCTACACCTTC
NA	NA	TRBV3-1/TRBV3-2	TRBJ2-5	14	CASSQRGSRETQYF	TGTGCCAGCAGCCAGAGGGGGTCCAGGGAGACCCAGTACTTC
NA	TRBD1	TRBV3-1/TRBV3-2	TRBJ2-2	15	CASSPAAQGNGELFF	TGTGCCAGCAGCCCGGCGGCACAGGGGAACGGGGAGCTGTTTTTT
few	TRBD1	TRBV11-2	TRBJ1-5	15	CASSRTGAPNQPQHF	TGTGCCAGCAGCCGGACAGGGGCGCCCAATCAGCCCCAGCATTTT
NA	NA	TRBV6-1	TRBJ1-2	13	CASSDQGVYGYTF	TGTGCCAGCAGTGACCAGGGCGTCTATGGCTACACCTTC
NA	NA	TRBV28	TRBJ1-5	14	CASSRQFSNQPQHF	TGTGCCAGCAGCCGACAGTTTAGCAATCAGCCCCAGCATTTT
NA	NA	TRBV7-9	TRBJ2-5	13	CASSHRVGETQYF	TGTGCCAGCAGCCACAGGGTCGGGGAGACCCAGTACTTC
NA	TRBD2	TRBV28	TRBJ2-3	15	CASSSLAVFTDTQYF	TGTGCCAGCAGTTCACTAGCGGTCTTCACAGATACGCAGTATTTT
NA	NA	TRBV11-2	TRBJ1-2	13	CASSLNTDYGYTF	TGTGCCAGCAGCTTGAATACAGACTATGGCTACACCTTC
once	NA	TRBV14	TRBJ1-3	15	CASSQGVSSTNTIYF	TGTGCCAGCAGCCAGGGAGTGAGCTCCACAAACACCATATATTTT
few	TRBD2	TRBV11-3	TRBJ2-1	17	CASSLGTSGSSYNEQFF	TGTGCCAGCAGCTTGGGGACTAGCGGGAGCTCCTACAATGAGCAGTTCTTC
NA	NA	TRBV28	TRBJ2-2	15	CASSLLIRDTGELFF	TGTGCCAGCAGTTTGCTGATCCGGGACACCGGGGAGCTGTTTTTT
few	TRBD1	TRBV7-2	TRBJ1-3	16	CASSLGPDRVGNTIYF	TGTGCCAGCAGCTTAGGGCCAGACAGGGTTGGAAACACCATATATTTT
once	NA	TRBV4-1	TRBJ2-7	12	CASSQQGYEQYF	TGCGCCAGCAGCCAACAGGGCTACGAGCAGTACTTC
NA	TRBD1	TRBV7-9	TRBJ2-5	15	CASSFHRGPQETQYF	TGTGCCAGCAGCTTTCACAGGGGCCCCCAAGAGACCCAGTACTTC
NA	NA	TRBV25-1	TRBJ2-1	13	CAVVAESYNEQFF	TGTGCCGTCGTAGCGGAATCCTACAATGAGCAGTTCTTC
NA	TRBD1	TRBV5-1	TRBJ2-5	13	CASRTGGDETQYF	TGCGCCAGCAGGACAGGGGGCGATGAGACCCAGTACTTC
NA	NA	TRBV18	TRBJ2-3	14	CASSPRRGADTQYF	TGTGCCAGCTCACCAAGAAGGGGCGCAGATACGCAGTATTTT
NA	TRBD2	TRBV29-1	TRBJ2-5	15	CSSKGGLAGQETQYF	TGCAGCTCAAAAGGGGGACTAGCGGGACAAGAGACCCAGTACTTC
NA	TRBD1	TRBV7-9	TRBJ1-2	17	CASSLASRDREVYGYTF	TGTGCCAGCAGCTTAGCGTCCCGGGACAGGGAGGTCTATGGCTACACCTTC
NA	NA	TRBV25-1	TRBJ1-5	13	CASSDYSNQPQHF	TGTGCCAGCAGTGACTATAGCAATCAGCCCCAGCATTTT
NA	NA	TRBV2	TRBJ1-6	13	CASSEDNNSPLHF	TGTGCCAGCAGTGAAGATAATAATTCACCCCTCCACTTT
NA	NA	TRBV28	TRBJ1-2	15	CASSLYRTFNYGYTF	TGTGCCAGCAGTTTATATCGGACTTTTAACTATGGCTACACCTTC
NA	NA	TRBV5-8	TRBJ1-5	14	CASSLTYSNQPQHF	TGTGCCAGCAGCCTGACATATAGCAATCAGCCCCAGCATTTT
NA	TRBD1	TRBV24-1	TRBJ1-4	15	CATSPGQGFNEKLFF	TGTGCCACCAGCCCCGGACAGGGGTTTAATGAAAAACTGTTTTTT